The source of this T cell receptor (beta chain) is a study of post-analysis software for immune sequencing data. As regards this clonotype: The antigen is unknown.

The V gene lost 2 bases and the J gene lost 5 bases, with 12 bases spanning the gap. The germline gives CDR1 SGHTA, CDR2 FQGNSA. This CDR3 region has 14 residues. TCR beta libraries were prepared from cDNA with unique molecular identifiers. TCRdb reprocessed the PCR reads with MiXCR, giving one entry per CDR3 protein. The sample lists roughly 670,000 distinct CDR3 sequences; around 64% were seen once. Study findings and constraints: With TRBV5-6, TRBV5-1 and TRBV20-1 included, about 5 TRBV segments were more frequent in patients than in controls.

The chain combines TRBV7-2 with TRBJ1-1; D is possibly TRBD1 (5 bases). This sequence was found in a girl aged 2-10 years with multiple sclerosis. The sample taken for sequencing was blood. CDR3 loop: CASSLSFGGTEAFF. The DNA for the CDR3 is TGTGCCAGCAGCTTATCGTTCGGGGGAACTGAAGCTTTCTTT.